This T cell receptor beta chain was captured in a study of blood T cell repertoires in COVID-19. This clone is a singleton in its sample. The authors' processing: Quantification of nucleated cells was approximated via reference gene primer amplification. TCRdb's copy holds only in-frame clones and misses some; the assay was immunoSEQ multiplex PCR. V and J calls plus clone size are reproduced from that table; the DNA served to infer D and trimming. The sample gives about 83,000 clones, around 88% of which show up once; roughly 8% is in the top ten. Source material: peripheral blood. This sequence was found in a man aged 50 to 60 with active COVID-19.

The CDR3 DNA reads as TGTGCCAGCAGCCTTACAGGGGGAGGGGAAAAACTGTTTTTT. Translation gives CASSLTGGGEKLFF. The gene calls are TRBV7-9 and TRBJ1-4; 8 nucleotides match TRBD1. With V trimmed by 5 bases and J by 8 bases, 7 bases remained unmatched. Per germline, CDR1 SEHNR and CDR2 FQNEAQ (reference sequence). The CDR3 spans 14 residues.